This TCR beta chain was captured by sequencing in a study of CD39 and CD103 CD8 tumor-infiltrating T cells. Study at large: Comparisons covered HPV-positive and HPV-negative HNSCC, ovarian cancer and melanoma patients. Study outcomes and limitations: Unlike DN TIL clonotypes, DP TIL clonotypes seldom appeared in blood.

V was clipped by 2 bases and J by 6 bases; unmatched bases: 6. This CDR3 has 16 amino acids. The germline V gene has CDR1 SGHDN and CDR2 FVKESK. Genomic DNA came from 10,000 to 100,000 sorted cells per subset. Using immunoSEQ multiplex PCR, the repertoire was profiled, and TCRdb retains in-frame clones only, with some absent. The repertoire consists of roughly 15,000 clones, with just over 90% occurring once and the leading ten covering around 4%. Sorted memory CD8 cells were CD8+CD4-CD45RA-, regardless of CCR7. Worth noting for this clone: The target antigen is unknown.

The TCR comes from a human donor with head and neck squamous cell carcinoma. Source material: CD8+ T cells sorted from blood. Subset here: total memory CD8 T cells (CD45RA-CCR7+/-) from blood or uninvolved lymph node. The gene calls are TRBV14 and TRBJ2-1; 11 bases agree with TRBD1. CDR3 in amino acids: CASSQFGTGGSNEQFF. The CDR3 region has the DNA TGTGCCAGCAGCCAATTCGGGACAGGGGGAAGCAATGAGCAGTTCTTC.